Below, 21 T cell receptor beta chains from the same sample are listed, as sequenced in a study of blood T cell repertoires in COVID-19. Data came from immunoSEQ multiplex PCR; TCRdb stores just in-frame clones and leaves some out. The data show approximately 270,000 clones, around 82% seen once. The sequencing sample was made of peripheral blood. The receptors originated from a human donor with COVID-19, enrolled during active disease. The donor label of this sample is uncertain.

The chain carries TRBV29-1 and TRBJ1-3; 9 nucleotides align to TRBD1. Germline V gene data show CDR1 as SQVTM and CDR2 as ANQGSEA. The V segment lost 7 bases and the J segment 0 bases; nucleotides outside the gene matches: 10. The CDR3 consists of 16 residues. Here the CDR3 DNA reads TGCAGCGCATATTTACAGGGGGCCAACTCTGGAAACACCATATATTTT. Protein: CSAYLQGANSGNTIYF.

The chain uses TRBV12-5 and TRBJ2-2; TRBD2 is a possible D gene (6 bases). CDR3 size: 20 residues. Germline values: CDR1 LGHNT, CDR2 FRNRAP. V was cut by 0 bases and J by 1 base, with 21 bases left in between. CDR3 amino acids: CASGLVVGITGRENTGELFF. The CDR3 DNA sequence: TGTGCTAGTGGTTTGGTCGTGGGGATTACGGGGCGGGAGAACACCGGGGAGCTGTTTTTT.

The rearrangement joins TRBV18 to TRBJ1-6; D unclear. Trimming took off 3 bases at V and 0 bases at J, with 6 bases between the two ends. The CDR3 is 15 residues long. Germline V gene sequence: CDR1 KGHSH, CDR2 LQKENI. This chain's CDR3 is CASSPESSYNSPLHF. Written as DNA, the CDR3 is TGTGCCAGCTCACCGGAGAGCTCCTATAATTCACCCCTCCACTTT.

The CDR3, as DNA: TGTGCCAGCAGCTTAGTTTTGGCGAACACTGAAGCTTTCTTT. This gives the protein CASSLVLANTEAFF. This rearrangement joins TRBV7-9 to TRBJ1-1; D remains ambiguous. Germline loops: CDR1 SEHNR, CDR2 FQNEAQ (reference sequence). Trimming left V 1 base short and J 1 base short, with 7 bases between. CDR3 length: 14 amino acids.

The CDR3 region is CASSSWAGNTEAFF. The CDR3 DNA is TGTGCCAGCAGCTCCTGGGCCGGGAACACTGAAGCTTTCTTT. The chain recombines TRBV7-3 with TRBJ1-1; D remains ambiguous. The V gene lost 4 bases and the J gene lost 1 base, with 10 bases spanning the gap. CDR3 length: 14 amino acids. CDR1 and CDR2 (germline): SGHTA, FQGTGA.

V is TRBV27 and J is TRBJ1-1, with 10 bases aligning to TRBD1. The CDR3 is 15 amino acids. Germline CDR1 is MNHEY and CDR2 is SMNVEV (reference sequence). V was pared by 5 bases and J by 4 bases, with 7 bases of the junction left unmatched. The CDR3 here is CASSVRDRGGTEAFF. Written as DNA, the CDR3 is TGTGCCAGCAGTGTACGGGACAGGGGAGGCACTGAAGCTTTCTTT.

This sequence joins TRBV19 and TRBJ1-1, with D possibly TRBD1 on 6 matching bases. Trimming cost V 7 bases and J 0 bases, with 18 bases left between them. Per germline, CDR1 LNHDA and CDR2 SQIVND (reference sequence). This CDR3 region has 16 residues. CDR3 in amino acids: CASISATGGMNTEAFF. The DNA for the CDR3 is TGTGCCAGTATATCGGCGACAGGCGGAATGAACACTGAAGCTTTCTTT.

The rearrangement joins TRBV28 to TRBJ1-2; TRBD1 aligns across 10 bases. V shed 7 bases, J shed 8 bases, and the junction held 13 bases outside the gene matches. Germline CDR1 is MDHEN and CDR2 is SYDVKM. The CDR3 totals 15 residues. CDR3 nucleotides: TGTGCCAGCACCTCGAACCTCGGGACAGGGGTGGGCTACACCTTC. It translates to CASTSNLGTGVGYTF.

This chain joins TRBV3-1 (or the pseudogene TRBV3-2) and TRBJ1-2; the D is unclear. The germline V and J ends were trimmed by 4 bases and 8 bases, with 17 bases remaining between them. Germline CDR1 reads LGHDT; CDR2 reads YNNKEL (reference sequence). The CDR3 is 14 residues long. The DNA for the CDR3 is TGTGCCAGCAGCCCGGCGGCACATTCCGTCGGCTACACCTTC. Translating it yields CASSPAAHSVGYTF.

The rearrangement uses TRBV6-5 and TRBJ1-6, with 8 bases that match TRBD1. The CDR3 has 14 residues. The junction had 6 bases not matched to a gene; V was cut back by 6 bases and J by 8 bases. The germline V gene has CDR1 MNHEY and CDR2 SVGAGI. CDR3 amino acids: CASSTGQGHSPLHF. CDR3 in DNA: TGTGCCAGCAGCACCGGACAGGGTCATTCACCCCTCCACTTT.

On this clone: This sample includes further DNA sequences coding for the same CDR3. J is TRBJ1-3 and V is TRBV5-1, with D possibly being TRBD1 (6 bases). CDR3 size: 15 residues. The V end was cut by 2 bases, the J end by 4 bases, with 13 bases between. Per the germline V gene, CDR1 is SGHRS and CDR2 is YFSETQ. Here the CDR3 DNA reads TGCGCCAGCAGCTTATCAGGGGCCGGCGGAAACACCATATATTTT. Its protein is CASSLSGAGGNTIYF.

This rearrangement joins TRBV3-1 (or the pseudogene TRBV3-2) to TRBJ2-7; 10 positions match TRBD1. The V segment lost 1 base and the J segment 4 bases; nucleotides outside the gene matches: 4. CDR1 is LGHDT, CDR2 YNNKEL, per germline (reference sequence). The CDR3 consists of 15 residues. CDR3 sequence (DNA): TGTGCCAGCAGCCAAGGGACAGGGGGGAGATACGAGCAGTACTTC. Residues: CASSQGTGGRYEQYF.

J is TRBJ1-5 and V is TRBV28, with D possibly being TRBD1 (6 bases). The germline V and J ends were trimmed by 5 bases and 2 bases, with 10 bases remaining between them. The CDR3 has 14 residues. The V gene's germline CDR1 is MDHEN and CDR2 SYDVKM. The CDR3, as DNA: TGTGCCAGCAGTCCCCCAGGGGGCAATCAGCCCCAGCATTTT. It translates to CASSPPGGNQPQHF.

The rearrangement links TRBV19 to TRBJ2-7; D perhaps matches TRBD2 (5 bases). Germline loops: CDR1 LNHDA, CDR2 SQIVND (reference sequence). V was cut by 6 bases and J by 6 bases, with 15 bases left in between. The CDR3 has 13 residues. The CDR3 bases are TGTGCCAGTAGCCAAAGTAGGGAGAGCGAGCAGTACTTC. Its translation is CASSQSRESEQYF.

This clone has only a few counts. The chain joins TRBV3-1 (or the pseudogene TRBV3-2) to TRBJ2-7; 9 positions agree with TRBD1. The germline CDR1 and CDR2 sequences are LGHDT and YNNKEL (reference sequence). This CDR3 has 17 amino acids. The junction had 9 bases not matched to a gene; V was cut back by 2 bases and J by 1 base. The CDR3 here is CASSQKGGTGRSYEQYF. CDR3 DNA: TGTGCCAGCAGCCAAAAGGGGGGGACAGGGAGATCCTACGAGCAGTACTTC.

The chain recombines TRBV7-2 with TRBJ2-1; tentatively, D is TRBD2 (5 bases). The CDR3 has 15 amino acids. V was cut by 1 base and J by 4 bases, with 11 bases left in between. Germline CDR1 reads SGHTA; CDR2 reads FQGNSA. Here the CDR3 reads CASSLEVASYNEQFF. The CDR3 coding sequence is TGTGCCAGCAGCTTAGAAGTAGCGAGTTACAATGAGCAGTTCTTC. The whole variable domain, remainder taken from reference TRBV7-2 and TRBJ2-1, is GAGVSQSPSNKVTEKGKDVELRCDPISGHTALYWYRQSLGQGLEFLIYFQGNSAPDKSGLPSDRFSAERTGGSVSTLTIQRTQQEDSAVYLCASSLEVASYNEQFFGPGTRLTVL.

Turning to this clone: The same CDR3 also results from other DNA sequences found in this sample. The chain combines TRBV14 with TRBJ2-7; D remains unclear. The CDR3 is 11 amino acids. V gave up 6 bases and J gave up 3 bases, with 6 bases separating them. Germline V gene sequence: CDR1 SGHDN, CDR2 FVKESK. The CDR3 nucleotides are TGTGCCAGCAGTTACAGCTACGAGCAGTACTTC. As protein: CASSYSYEQYF.

CDR3 DNA: TGCGCCAGCAGCCAAGAAAGACTCGGAGGAGATACGCAGTATTTT. Its translation is CASSQERLGGDTQYF. The chain couples TRBV4-3 to TRBJ2-3, with D perhaps matching TRBD2 (5 bases). The length of the CDR3 is 15 residues. V lost 0 bases and J lost 5, with 12 bases in between. The germline CDR1 and CDR2 sequences are LGHNA and YSLEER.

This clone showed up many times. This chain links TRBV24-1 with TRBJ2-2; 10 bases match TRBD2. The V and J ends lost 4 bases and 3 bases, in that order; junction bases with no gene match: 7. Per germline, CDR1 KGHDR and CDR2 SFDVKD. This CDR3 contains 17 residues. The CDR3 DNA reads TGTGCCACCAGTGACCCCACTAGCGGGGCCTACACCGGGGAGCTGTTTTTT. As protein: CATSDPTSGAYTGELFF.

The CDR3 sequence: CSVQAWQGDEQYF. The CDR3 region has the DNA TGCAGCGTACAGGCATGGCAGGGGGACGAGCAGTACTTC. The chain couples TRBV29-1 to TRBJ2-7, with 7 bases lining up with TRBD1. The CDR3 has 13 amino acids. Germline CDR1 SQVTM, CDR2 ANQGSEA. Unmatched junction bases numbered 10, after V lost 6 bases and J lost 5 bases.

J is TRBJ1-5 and V is TRBV28; 7 bases line up with TRBD1. The V segment lost 5 bases and the J segment 0 bases; nucleotides outside the gene matches: 7. The CDR3 loop spans 16 amino acids. Per the germline V gene, CDR1 is MDHEN and CDR2 is SYDVKM. CDR3 in amino acids: CASSGVTGISNQPQHF. The CDR3 region has the DNA TGTGCCAGCAGTGGTGTGACAGGGATTAGCAATCAGCCCCAGCATTTT.